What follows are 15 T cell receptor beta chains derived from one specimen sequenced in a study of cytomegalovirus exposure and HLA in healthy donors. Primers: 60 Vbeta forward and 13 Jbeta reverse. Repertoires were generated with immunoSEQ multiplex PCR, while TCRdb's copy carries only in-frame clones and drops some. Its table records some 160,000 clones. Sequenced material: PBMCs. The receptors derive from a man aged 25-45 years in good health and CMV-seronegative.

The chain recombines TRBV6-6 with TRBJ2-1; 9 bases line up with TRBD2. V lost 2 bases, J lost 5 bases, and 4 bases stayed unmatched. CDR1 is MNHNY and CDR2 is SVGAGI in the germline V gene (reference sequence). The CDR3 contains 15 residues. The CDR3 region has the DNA TGTGCCAGCAGTTACGGGAGCGGGAGGCACAATGAGCAGTTCTTC. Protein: CASSYGSGRHNEQFF.

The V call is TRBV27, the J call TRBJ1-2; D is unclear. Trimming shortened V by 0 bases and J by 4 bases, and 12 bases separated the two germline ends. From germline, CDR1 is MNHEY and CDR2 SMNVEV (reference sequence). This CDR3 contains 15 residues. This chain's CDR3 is CASSLSPYVSYGYTF. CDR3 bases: TGTGCCAGCAGTTTATCGCCCTACGTGTCCTATGGCTACACCTTC.

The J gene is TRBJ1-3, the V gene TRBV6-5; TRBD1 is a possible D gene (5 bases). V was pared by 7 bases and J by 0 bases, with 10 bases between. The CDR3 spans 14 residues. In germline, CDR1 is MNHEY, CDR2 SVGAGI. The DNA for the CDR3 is TGTGCCAGCAAGCGGGGCCGCTCTGGAAACACCATATATTTT. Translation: CASKRGRSGNTIYF.

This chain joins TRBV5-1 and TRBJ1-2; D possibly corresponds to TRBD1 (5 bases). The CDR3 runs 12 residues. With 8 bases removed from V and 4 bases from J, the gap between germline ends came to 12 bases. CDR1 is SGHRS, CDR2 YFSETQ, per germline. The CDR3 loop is CASLGEGYGYTF. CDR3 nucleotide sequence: TGCGCCAGTCTAGGGGAGGGCTATGGCTACACCTTC.

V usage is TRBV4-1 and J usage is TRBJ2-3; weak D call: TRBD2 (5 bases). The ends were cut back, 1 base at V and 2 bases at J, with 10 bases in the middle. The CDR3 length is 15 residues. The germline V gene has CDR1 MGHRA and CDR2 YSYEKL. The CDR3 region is CASSQGRGNTDTQYF. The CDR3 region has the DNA TGCGCCAGCAGCCAAGGCCGAGGGAACACAGATACGCAGTATTTT.

CDR3: CASNAAGVGTGELFF. CDR3 sequence (DNA): TGCGCCAGCAATGCAGCGGGAGTAGGGACCGGGGAGCTGTTTTTT. The rearrangement joins TRBV10-1 to TRBJ2-2; 8 positions agree with TRBD2. The germline V gene has CDR1 WNHNN and CDR2 SYGVQD (reference sequence). Trimming took 7 bases from V and 5 from J; bases not matched to a gene: 9. This CDR3 comprises 15 residues.

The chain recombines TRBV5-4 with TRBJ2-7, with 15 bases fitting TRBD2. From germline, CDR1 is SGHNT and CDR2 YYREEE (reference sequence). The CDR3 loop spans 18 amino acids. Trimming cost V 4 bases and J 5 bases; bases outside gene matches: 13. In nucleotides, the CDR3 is TGTGCCAGCAGCCTGGGGGGGACTAGCGGGAGGTTAGTTGACGAGCAGTACTTC. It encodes CASSLGGTSGRLVDEQYF. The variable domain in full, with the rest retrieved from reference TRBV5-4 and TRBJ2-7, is ETGVTQSPTHLIKTRGQQVTLRCSSQSGHNTVSWYQQALGQGPQFIFQYYREEENGRGNFPPRFSGLQFPNYSSELNVNALELDDSALYLCASSLGGTSGRLVDEQYFGPGTRLTVT.

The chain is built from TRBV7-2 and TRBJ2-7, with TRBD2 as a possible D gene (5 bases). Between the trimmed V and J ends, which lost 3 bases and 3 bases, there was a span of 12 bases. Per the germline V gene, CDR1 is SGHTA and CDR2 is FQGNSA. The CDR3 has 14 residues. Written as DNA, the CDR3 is TGTGCCAGCAGCTTTTCCGGGAACGGCTACGAGCAGTACTTC. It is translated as CASSFSGNGYEQYF.

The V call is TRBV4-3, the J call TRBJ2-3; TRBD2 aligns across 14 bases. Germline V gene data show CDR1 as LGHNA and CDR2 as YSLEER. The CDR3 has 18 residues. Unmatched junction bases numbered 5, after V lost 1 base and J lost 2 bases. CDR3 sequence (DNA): TGCGCCAGCAGCCAAGCCAGACTAGCGGGAGGGTCCACAGATACGCAGTATTTT. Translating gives CASSQARLAGGSTDTQYF.

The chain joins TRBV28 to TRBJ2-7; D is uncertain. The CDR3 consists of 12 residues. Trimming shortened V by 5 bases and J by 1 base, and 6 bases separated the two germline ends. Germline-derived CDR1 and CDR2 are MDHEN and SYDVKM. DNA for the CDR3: TGTGCCAGCAGTCGAACTTCCTACGAGCAGTACTTC. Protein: CASSRTSYEQYF. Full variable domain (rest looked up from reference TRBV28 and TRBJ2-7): DVKVTQSSRYLVKRTGEKVFLECVQDMDHENMFWYRQDPGLGLRLIYFSYDVKMKEKGDIPEGYSVSREKKERFSLILESASTNQTSMYLCASSRTSYEQYFGPGTRLTVT.

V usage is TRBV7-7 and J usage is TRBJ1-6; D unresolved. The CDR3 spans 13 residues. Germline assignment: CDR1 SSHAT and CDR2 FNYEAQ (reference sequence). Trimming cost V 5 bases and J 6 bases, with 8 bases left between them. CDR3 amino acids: CASSPQINSPLHF. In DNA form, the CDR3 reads TGTGCCAGCAGCCCCCAGATTAATTCACCCCTCCACTTT.

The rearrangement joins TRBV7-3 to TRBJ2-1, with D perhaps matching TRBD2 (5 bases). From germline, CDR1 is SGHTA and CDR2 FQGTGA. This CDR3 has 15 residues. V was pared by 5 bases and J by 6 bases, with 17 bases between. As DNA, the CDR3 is TGTGCCAGCAGCCCGACGGTGGGAGACCCCAATGAGCAGTTCTTC. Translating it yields CASSPTVGDPNEQFF.

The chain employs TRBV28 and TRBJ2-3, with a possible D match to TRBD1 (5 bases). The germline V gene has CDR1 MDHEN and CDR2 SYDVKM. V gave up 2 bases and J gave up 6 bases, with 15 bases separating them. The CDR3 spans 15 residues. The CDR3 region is CASSLIGDLSDTQYF. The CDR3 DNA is TGTGCCAGCAGTTTAATAGGGGATCTTTCGGATACGCAGTATTTT.

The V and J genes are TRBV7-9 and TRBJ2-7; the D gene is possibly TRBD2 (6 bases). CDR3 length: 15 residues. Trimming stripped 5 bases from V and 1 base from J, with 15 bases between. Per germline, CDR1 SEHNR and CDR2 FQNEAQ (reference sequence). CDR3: CASSPRRVLSYEQYF. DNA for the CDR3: TGTGCCAGCAGCCCCCGGAGGGTTTTGTCCTACGAGCAGTACTTC. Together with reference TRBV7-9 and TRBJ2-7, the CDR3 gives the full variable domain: DTGVSQNPRHKITKRGQNVTFRCDPISEHNRLYWYRQTLGQGPEFLTYFQNEAQLEKSRLLSDRFSAERPKGSFSTLEIQRTEQGDSAMYLCASSPRRVLSYEQYFGPGTRLTVT.

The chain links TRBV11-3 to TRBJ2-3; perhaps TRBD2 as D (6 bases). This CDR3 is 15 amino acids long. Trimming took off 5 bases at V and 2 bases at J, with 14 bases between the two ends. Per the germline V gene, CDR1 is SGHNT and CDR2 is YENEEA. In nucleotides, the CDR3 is TGTGCCAGCAGCCCTCGGAGGGGCGTCACAGATACGCAGTATTTT. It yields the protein CASSPRRGVTDTQYF.